The present entry profiles one T cell receptor (beta chain) with its context. The antigen it recognizes is unknown. Base qualities are missing; no much larger clone stands one base away. The immunoSEQ Assay, a bias-controlled multiplex PCR, was used to amplify TCRbeta CDR3 regions from genomic DNA. On the study's bioinformatics: The number of nucleated cells in each sample was estimated by amplification of reference gene primers within the assay. To quantify the absolute abundance of each unique TCRbeta CDR3 rearrangement, sequence reads were collapsed and filtered. For each sample, productive Simpson clonality was calculated as the square root of Simpson's diversity index across productive rearrangements. Here the immuneACCESS table is served through TCRdb, limited to in-frame sequences with V and J called. Missing clones are a known gap in these copies; in checked studies unresolved V genes cover under half, and the rest lacks a known reason. V and J calls and clone size follow that table, whereas D and trimming were derived from the DNA. The sample table records 35,000 to 50,000 clones; roughly 90% of these occur just once. The ten largest make up approximately 3% of the sample.

The data were taken from a study of blood T cell repertoires in COVID-19 (dated by TCRdb to about 2020). Regarding the study in general: Samples covering the acute and convalescent phases of COVID-19 were provided by collaborators in the United States, Italy and Spain. Subjects who had been exposed to COVID-19, were actively infected with it, or had recovered from it provided the deeply sampled blood TCRbeta repertoires that made up the dataset. HLA class I and class II types, where available, came from metadata supplied by the sample provider rather than from assay-based typing. The repertoires were made available in a free public database intended to serve as a resource for research on the immune response to SARS-CoV-2. The material from the prospective study consisted of cDNA or gDNA derived from T cells, B-cell-depleted T cells, or PBMCs. Samples came from the ongoing ImmuneRACE study (first 160 participants) plus 1,254 subjects from 6 global collaborators. A de-identified subject ID, COVID-19 status, age in years and sex were almost always included in the sample metadata. Results and caveats for the whole study, not just this receptor: Clinical and demographic metadata were provided uncurated, with the amount varying by source and participant.

Each collaborating institution followed its own protocols to collect whole blood in K2EDTA tubes. For TCRbeta analysis, collaborator samples were shipped as frozen whole blood, as isolated PBMCs, or as DNA extracted from either sample type. Material for sequencing was peripheral blood. The TCR was taken from a man aged 45-65 years with active COVID-19.

The CDR3 here reads CASSTGGTRANVLTF. The nucleotide sequence is given as TGTGCCAGCAGTACAGGGGGAACTAGGGCCAACGTCCTGACTTTC. The chain was built from TRBV2 and TRBJ2-6; 8 junctional bases match TRBD1. From the cysteine through the phenylalanine, the CDR3 covers 15 amino acids. CDR3 DNA only is kept here, 45 bases in frame from base 1. Taken from the germline V gene, the CDR1 and CDR2 loops are SNHLY and FYNNEI. After removal of 5 bases from V and 5 bases from J, the junction retains 5 bases not matched to a gene.